Each of the 13 T cell receptor beta chains below was sequenced from the same sample in a study of blood T cell repertoires in COVID-19. Assay used: immunoSEQ multiplex PCR; TCRdb lists only in-frame clones, some missing. The data show roughly 75,000 clones, about 89% seen once. The material sequenced was peripheral blood. The receptor set was obtained from a man aged 55 to 70 with acute or convalescent COVID-19.

This chain connects TRBV30 to TRBJ2-3, with 9 nucleotides matching TRBD2. CDR1 GTSNPN and CDR2 SVGIG come from the germline V gene (reference sequence). The trim removed 4 bases at V and 4 bases at J, leaving 6 bases unmatched. This CDR3 has 14 amino acids. The CDR3 bases are TGTGCCTGGACCCTTGGCGGGGGGGCAGATACGCAGTATTTT. Its protein is CAWTLGGGADTQYF.

V gene TRBV6-5 combines with J gene TRBJ2-3; 14 bases are a match to TRBD2. The CDR3 is made up of 15 amino acids. Trimming at V came to 6 bases and at J to 4 bases, leaving 3 bases not matched to a gene. Per germline, CDR1 MNHEY and CDR2 SVGAGI. CDR3 coding DNA: TGTGCCAGCAGCGGACTAGCGGGAGGACCAGATACGCAGTATTTT. Translated, it gives CASSGLAGGPDTQYF.

J is TRBJ2-3 and V is TRBV7-3; TRBD2 matches at 14 bases. Germline V gene lookup returns CDR1 SGHTA and CDR2 FQGTGA. The ends lost 3 bases at V and 4 bases at J; junction bases unmatched: 3. The CDR3 runs 16 residues. CDR3 region: CASSFRLAGGADTQYF. As DNA, the CDR3 is TGTGCCAGCAGCTTTCGACTAGCGGGAGGGGCAGATACGCAGTATTTT.

The chain joins TRBV2 to TRBJ1-6, with D possibly being TRBD1 (5 bases). The CDR3 sequence is 15 residues long. V lost 2 bases and J lost 8, with 13 bases in between. Germline-derived CDR1 and CDR2 are SNHLY and FYNNEI. CDR3 sequence (DNA): TGTGCCAGCAGTGAAAGTGACAGCCGAGATTCACCCCTCCACTTT. Translating it yields CASSESDSRDSPLHF.

This rearrangement joins TRBV5-8 to TRBJ2-1; 8 bases agree with TRBD2. V was clipped by 4 bases and J by 2 bases; unmatched bases: 5. Germline CDR1 and CDR2: SGHTS and YDEGEE. The CDR3 is made up of 15 amino acids. In DNA form, the CDR3 reads TGTGCCAGCAGCCAGCGGGGGAATCCCTACAATGAGCAGTTCTTC. Encoded protein: CASSQRGNPYNEQFF.

The DNA of the CDR3 is TGTGCCAGTAGCCGAGATGCCGGGAGGGGGACAGGGGATGCAACTAATGAAAAACTGTTTTTT. This translates into CASSRDAGRGTGDATNEKLFF. V usage is TRBV19 and J usage is TRBJ1-4; 10 bases fit TRBD1. The CDR3 is 21 residues long. Germline lookup yields CDR1 LNHDA and CDR2 SQIVND (reference sequence). The V and J ends lost 6 bases and 0 bases, in that order; junction bases with no gene match: 19. Full variable domain (remainder filled in from reference TRBV19 and TRBJ1-4): DGGITQSPKYLFRKEGQNVTLSCEQNLNHDAMYWYRQDPGQGLRLIYYSQIVNDFQKGDIAEGYSVSREKKESFPLTVTSAQKNPTAFYLCASSRDAGRGTGDATNEKLFFGSGTQLSVL.

J is TRBJ2-5 and V is TRBV24-1; TRBD1 matches at 11 bases. V trimming: 4 bases; J trimming: 5 bases; junction bases outside the gene matches: 8. From germline, CDR1 is KGHDR and CDR2 SFDVKD. The CDR3 is made up of 16 amino acids. CDR3 nucleotides: TGTGCCACCAGTGACCCAGGGACAGGGGGTCGCGAGACCCAGTACTTC. This gives the protein CATSDPGTGGRETQYF.

This clone came up once. The CDR3 DNA is TGTGCCAGCGGCTCCGAGAACACCGGGGAGCTGTTTTTT. This codes for CASGSENTGELFF. The chain combines TRBV6-5 with TRBJ2-2; the D is unclear. The germline V gene encodes CDR1 MNHEY and CDR2 SVGAGI. Trimming took off 8 bases at V and 1 base at J, with 8 bases between the two ends. The CDR3 contains 13 residues.

The V call is TRBV27, the J call TRBJ1-5; 8 bases align to TRBD1. After removal of 5 bases from V and 4 bases from J, the junction contained 4 bases not matched to a gene. Germline CDR1 reads MNHEY; CDR2 reads SMNVEV (reference sequence). The CDR3 consists of 14 residues. As DNA, the CDR3 is TGTGCCAGCAGTCCGCGGACAGGGAATCAGCCCCAGCATTTT. Its protein product is CASSPRTGNQPQHF.

The chain carries TRBV20-1 and TRBJ1-2, with TRBD1 matching 8 bases. V was clipped by 3 bases and J by 4 bases; unmatched bases: 1. The CDR3 consists of 12 residues. Germline values: CDR1 DFQATT, CDR2 SNEGSKA (reference sequence). Here the CDR3 reads CSASDRGYGYTF. CDR3 nucleotides: TGCAGTGCTAGTGACAGGGGCTATGGCTACACCTTC.

This chain connects TRBV5-1 to TRBJ2-7, with 8 positions matching TRBD1. CDR1 SGHRS and CDR2 YFSETQ come from the germline V gene. V shed 6 bases and J 5 bases; nucleotides not matched to a gene: 10. CDR3 length: 14 amino acids. CDR3 residues: CASTVETGVNEQYF. For the CDR3, the DNA is TGCGCCAGCACCGTGGAGACAGGGGTCAACGAGCAGTACTTC.

The chain recombines TRBV3-1 (or the pseudogene TRBV3-2) with TRBJ2-3; tentatively, D is TRBD2 (6 bases). Germline-derived CDR1 and CDR2 are LGHDT and YNNKEL (reference sequence). The V end was cut by 4 bases, the J end by 0 bases, with 8 bases between. The CDR3 is 14 residues long. The CDR3 spells CASSRGTSTDTQYF. CDR3 DNA sequence: TGTGCCAGCAGCCGTGGGACTAGCACAGATACGCAGTATTTT.

The J gene is TRBJ1-2, the V gene TRBV6-5, with D possibly TRBD1 on 5 matching bases. V gave up 6 bases and J gave up 4 bases, with 18 bases separating them. Looked up from germline, CDR1 is MNHEY and CDR2 is SVGAGI. This CDR3 has 15 amino acids. The CDR3, as DNA: TGTGCCAGCAGCAATCGAGGCGGGGACCGCTATGGCTACACCTTC. Amino acid sequence: CASSNRGGDRYGYTF.